This TCR beta chain is drawn from a study of PD-L1 blockade in urothelial cancer. Study-wide context: At 6 weeks and at 3 weeks (second dose) after treatment start, blood was analyzed. Across blood samples, T cells had a median count of 141,255.

Time point reported: pretreatment peripheral blood. Diagnoses among patients were locally advanced or metastatic urothelial carcinoma. Each PCR had synthetic TCR analog templates added to it as a spike-in. Here immunoSEQ multiplex PCR was the method, and the copy in TCRdb shows in-frame clones only, minus some. This table has some 71,000 clones, roughly 80% appearing once. As to this clone: The junction departs from germline at one end; a sequencing error may be responsible.

The sequences come from PBMCs, collected around atezolizumab (anti-PD-L1) treatment. The origin of this receptor is a man in his forties with urothelial cancer.

DNA for the CDR3: TGCGCCAGCAGCCAAGTGAATAAGGGACAGGTTAATCAGGCCCAGCATTTT. Encoded protein: CASSQVNKGQVNQAQHF. J is TRBJ1-5 and V is TRBV4-1, with 8 positions matching TRBD1. This CDR3 is built from 17 residues. CDR1 is MGHRA, CDR2 YSYEKL, per germline.